The clone carrying this T cell receptor beta chain was seen a handful of times. Its antigen remains unidentified. A universal primer site and UMIs were added as TCR cDNA was made by 5'RACE template switching. One entry per CDR3 protein results from TCRdb running MiXCR on the 5' RACE reads. The sample contains 300,000 or so distinct CDR3 sequences, around 6.8% of which appear only once. This sample is drawn from a study of T cells after yellow fever vaccination. General observations from the study: Post-booster reappearance was seen for most primary-vaccination clones (around 96% CD4, 75% to 90% CD8). Contaminants from the bulk population, in the form of abundant clonotypes, could be found in FACS-sorted repertoires.

The input for sequencing was PBMCs, taken around 45 days after the first yellow fever vaccination. The origin of this receptor is a young man who received the YFV17D yellow fever vaccine.

DNA of the CDR3: TGTGCCACCAGCAGGGAGGGAACTATAGTTTCACCCCTCCACTTT. It is translated as CATSREGTIVSPLHF. The V call is TRBV15, the J call TRBJ1-6; unclear D gene. The CDR3 covers 15 residues. Looked up from germline, CDR1 is LNHNV and CDR2 is YYDKDF (reference sequence). V dropped 3 bases and J dropped 9 bases, with 15 bases sitting between them.